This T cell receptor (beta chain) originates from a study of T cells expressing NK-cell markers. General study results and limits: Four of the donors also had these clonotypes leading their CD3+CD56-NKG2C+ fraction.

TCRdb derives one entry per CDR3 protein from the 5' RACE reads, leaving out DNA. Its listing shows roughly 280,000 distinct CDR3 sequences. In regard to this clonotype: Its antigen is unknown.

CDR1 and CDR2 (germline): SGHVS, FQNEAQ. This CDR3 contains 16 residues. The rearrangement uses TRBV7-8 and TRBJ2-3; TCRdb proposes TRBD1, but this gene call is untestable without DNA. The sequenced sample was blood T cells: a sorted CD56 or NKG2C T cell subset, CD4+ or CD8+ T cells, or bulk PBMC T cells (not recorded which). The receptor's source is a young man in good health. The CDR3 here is CASSLFGRGTTDTQYF.